A single sample gave rise to the 30 T cell receptor beta chains below, sequenced in a study of post-analysis software for immune sequencing data. No antigen is known for these receptors. Regarding the study as a whole: There were roughly 5 TRBV segments more frequent in patients than controls, and TRBV5-6, TRBV5-1 and TRBV20-1 were among them.

Unique molecular identifiers had been added to the TCR beta cDNA libraries. Each CDR3 protein gets one entry after TCRdb re-called the PCR reads with MiXCR. The sample has about 820,000 distinct CDR3 sequences, approximately 57% seen once; the top ten hold approximately 4.5%. The sample consisted of blood. The receptors were gathered from a girl under 18 with multiple sclerosis.

This sequence joins TRBV25-1 and TRBJ2-3; D not certain. V was pared by 0 bases and J by 11 bases, with 12 bases between. The CDR3 sequence is 13 residues long. Germline V gene lookup returns CDR1 MGHDK and CDR2 SYGVNS. Here the CDR3 reads CASSEYRWEKQYF. The CDR3 DNA follows: TGTGCCAGCAGTGAATATAGGTGGGAAAAGCAGTATTTT. Variable domain in full (rest from reference TRBV25-1 and TRBJ2-3): EADIYQTPRYLVIGTGKKITLECSQTMGHDKMYWYQQDPGMELHLIHYSYGVNSTEKGDLSSESTVSRIRTEHFPLTLESARPSHTSQYLCASSEYRWEKQYFGPGTRLTVL.

The rearrangement uses TRBV10-3 and TRBJ2-2, with TRBD1 matching over 8 bases. The CDR3 totals 17 residues. After removal of 3 bases from V and 3 bases from J, the junction contained 9 bases not matched to a gene. Germline V gene lookup returns CDR1 ENHRY and CDR2 SYGVKD. CDR3 region: CAISDRGRAEDTGELFF. CDR3 nucleotides: TGTGCCATCAGTGACAGGGGGCGCGCGGAGGACACCGGGGAGCTGTTTTTT.

This clonotype was seen a few times. V and J are TRBV29-1 and TRBJ2-7; D might be TRBD2 (6 bases). Between the trimmed V and J ends, which lost 5 bases and 3 bases, there was a span of 17 bases. The CDR3 loop spans 14 amino acids. The V gene's germline CDR1 is SQVTM and CDR2 ANQGSEA. The CDR3, as DNA: TGCAGCGTTCGTTTCTCGGGGAGGATCTACGAGCAGTACTTC. Amino acid sequence: CSVRFSGRIYEQYF.

The V call is TRBV12-3 or TRBV12-4, the J call TRBJ2-7; 9 nucleotides match TRBD1. The J segment lost 2 bases and the V segment lost 5 bases, leaving 7 bases of the junction unmatched. The CDR3 length is 15 residues. CDR3 sequence: CASSPRTGAPYEQYF. DNA for the CDR3: TGTGCCAGCAGTCCCCGGACAGGGGCCCCCTACGAGCAGTACTTC.

The CDR3 nucleotides are TGTGCCAGCAGCCTACACACAGGGAGCGGCTACACCTTC. Encoded protein: CASSLHTGSGYTF. The rearrangement joins TRBV3-1 to TRBJ1-2; a possible D gene is TRBD1 (6 bases). With 4 bases removed from V and 8 bases from J, the gap between germline ends came to 14 bases. Germline V lookup: CDR1 LGHDT, CDR2 YNNKEL (reference sequence). The CDR3 length is 13 residues.

The sample holds a few counts of this clonotype. The chain is built from TRBV5-1 and TRBJ1-2; 11 nucleotides line up with TRBD1. Germline V gives CDR1 SGHRS, CDR2 YFSETQ. V was pared by 4 bases and J by 6 bases, with 8 bases of the junction left unmatched. The CDR3 has 15 amino acids. The CDR3, as DNA: TGCGCCAGCAGCATACGGACAGGGGGCGCGGATGGCTACACCTTC. Amino acid sequence: CASSIRTGGADGYTF.

This clonotype occurred a few times. This sequence joins TRBV20-1 and TRBJ1-2; TRBD1 aligns across 9 bases. This CDR3 is 13 amino acids long. The V gene end was trimmed by 6 bases and the J gene end by 7 bases; junction bases not matched to a gene: 9. Germline V gene lookup returns CDR1 DFQATT and CDR2 SNEGSKA (reference sequence). The DNA for the CDR3 is TGCAGTGCCGATGACAGGGGGGCCTTTGGCTACACCTTC. Protein product: CSADDRGAFGYTF.

The rearrangement joins TRBV4-1 to TRBJ1-1; D not resolved. Trimming removed 0 bases at V and 1 base at J, with 12 bases between. Looked up from germline, CDR1 is MGHRA and CDR2 is YSYEKL. CDR3 length: 16 amino acids. CDR3 sequence: CASSQDSWAANTEAFF. CDR3 bases: TGCGCCAGCAGCCAAGATTCCTGGGCAGCGAACACTGAAGCTTTCTTT.

The rearrangement links TRBV5-1 to TRBJ1-2, with a possible D match to TRBD1 (5 bases). Germline V lookup: CDR1 SGHRS, CDR2 YFSETQ. The CDR3 runs to 16 residues. The ends were cut back, 4 bases at V and 0 bases at J, with 16 bases in the middle. The CDR3 DNA follows: TGCGCCAGCAGCCAAAGATCGACAGCTTCTAACTATGGCTACACCTTC. Its protein product is CASSQRSTASNYGYTF.

The rearrangement links TRBV12-3 or TRBV12-4 to TRBJ2-4; 15 bases are shared with TRBD2. With 5 bases clipped from V and 8 bases from J, the junction kept 19 bases outside the gene matches. CDR3 length equals 20 residues. The CDR3 sequence is CASSPRTSGGALRGRDIQYF. The DNA of the CDR3 is TGTGCCAGCAGTCCGCGGACTAGCGGGGGGGCCTTGCGAGGGCGGGACATTCAGTACTTC.

This chain uses TRBV4-1 with TRBJ1-2, with D perhaps TRBD1 (5 bases). The V end lost 4 bases, the J end lost 5 bases, and 17 bases lay between the germline ends. Germline V CDR1 and CDR2: MGHRA, YSYEKL. CDR3 length equals 15 residues. DNA for the CDR3: TGCGCCAGCAGCCGACACCGGGACCTGCTATATGGCTACACCTTC. Amino acids: CASSRHRDLLYGYTF.

The chain is built from TRBV12-3 or TRBV12-4 and TRBJ2-1, with a tentative D call TRBD1 (6 bases). The V and J ends lost 6 bases and 4 bases respectively, with 16 bases between them. CDR3 length: 15 residues. CDR3 DNA: TGTGCCAGCAGCCGGGGACATCTCGTGTACAATGAGCAGTTCTTC. It specifies CASSRGHLVYNEQFF.

The chain has TRBV7-2 and TRBJ2-4; no definite D call. This CDR3 comprises 16 residues. The germline V and J ends were trimmed by 1 base and 1 base, with 11 bases remaining between them. Looked up from germline, CDR1 is SGHTA and CDR2 is FQGNSA. CDR3 sequence reads: CASSLVSSEAKNIQYF. CDR3 nucleotides: TGTGCCAGCAGCTTAGTTTCTTCGGAGGCCAAAAACATTCAGTACTTC. Combining the CDR3 with reference TRBV7-2 and TRBJ2-4 gives the whole variable domain GAGVSQSPSNKVTEKGKDVELRCDPISGHTALYWYRQSLGQGLEFLIYFQGNSAPDKSGLPSDRFSAERTGGSVSTLTIQRTQQEDSAVYLCASSLVSSEAKNIQYFGAGTRLSVL.

The rearrangement joins TRBV18 to TRBJ1-2, with 7 nucleotides matching TRBD1. CDR3 size: 13 residues. CDR1 and CDR2 (germline): KGHSH, LQKENI. Trimming took 4 bases from V and 5 from J; bases not matched to a gene: 4. For the CDR3, the DNA is TGTGCCAGCTCACAGGGACAGCGATATGGCTACACCTTC. Translation: CASSQGQRYGYTF. The whole variable domain, remainder taken from reference TRBV18 and TRBJ1-2, is NAGVMQNPRHLVRRRGQEARLRCSPMKGHSHVYWYRQLPEEGLKFMVYLQKENIIDESGMPKERFSAEFPKEGPSILRIQQVVRGDSAAYFCASSQGQRYGYTFGSGTRLTVV.

V and J are TRBV7-9 and TRBJ1-1, with D perhaps TRBD1 (6 bases). Germline V gene sequence: CDR1 SEHNR, CDR2 FQNEAQ (reference sequence). The CDR3 covers 15 residues. The ends were cut back, 1 base at V and 1 base at J, with 10 bases in the middle. This CDR3 reads CASSLGHRENTEAFF. The CDR3 nucleotides are TGTGCCAGCAGCTTAGGGCACAGGGAGAACACTGAAGCTTTCTTT.

V is TRBV29-1 and J is TRBJ2-5, with no clear D. The CDR3 is 13 residues long. V was cut by 5 bases and J by 4 bases, with 14 bases left in between. The germline gives CDR1 SQVTM, CDR2 ANQGSEA. The CDR3 nucleotides read TGCAGCGTTCCACAAAGCTACGGAGAGACCCAGTACTTC. Its protein is CSVPQSYGETQYF.

The gene calls are TRBV5-1 and TRBJ2-5; D tentatively reads TRBD1 or TRBD2 (5 bases each). CDR3 length: 15 amino acids. Germline CDR1 is SGHRS and CDR2 is YFSETQ. V was clipped by 2 bases and J by 2 bases, with 13 bases between them. CDR3 loop: CASSFAGTLQETQYF. Here the CDR3 DNA reads TGCGCCAGCAGCTTTGCCGGGACCTTACAAGAGACCCAGTACTTC.

This clonotype appeared a few times. This sequence joins TRBV28 and TRBJ1-2, with D possibly being TRBD1 (5 bases). V lost 6 bases, J lost 4 bases, and 21 bases lay in between. Germline assignment: CDR1 MDHEN and CDR2 SYDVKM. The length of the CDR3 is 16 residues. The CDR3 bases are TGTGCCAGCAGATTGCCGGGCCTCGGGGGATCCTATGGCTACACCTTC. Protein sequence: CASRLPGLGGSYGYTF.

The chain recombines TRBV7-6 with TRBJ1-4; TRBD1 matches at 7 bases. The V gene's germline CDR1 is SGHVS and CDR2 FNYEAQ. The CDR3 covers 16 residues. J gave up 2 bases and V 4 bases, and 7 bases lay outside the gene matches. This CDR3 reads CASSSAPGQTNEKLFF. The CDR3 DNA reads TGTGCCAGCAGCTCCGCACCGGGACAGACTAATGAAAAACTGTTTTTT.

The sample holds a few counts of this clonotype. The chain carries TRBV6-6 and TRBJ2-2, with a possible D match to TRBD2 (7 bases). The CDR3 contains 17 residues. Trimming removed 7 bases from V and 3 bases from J, with 21 bases in between. Germline assignment: CDR1 MNHNY and CDR2 SVGAGI (reference sequence). This chain's CDR3 is CASNPTWEGGDTGELFF. Written as DNA, the CDR3 is TGTGCCAGCAACCCGACCTGGGAGGGGGGCGACACCGGGGAGCTGTTTTTT.

The sample holds a few counts of this clonotype. The chain couples TRBV29-1 to TRBJ2-1; 10 bases align to TRBD2. The CDR3 consists of 15 residues. Unmatched junction bases numbered 5, after V lost 3 bases and J lost 3 bases. Looked up from germline, CDR1 is SQVTM and CDR2 is ANQGSEA. CDR3 nucleotides: TGCAGCGTTGATTTGAGACTAGCGGGCTACAATGAGCAGTTCTTC. This encodes CSVDLRLAGYNEQFF.

The table lists this clonotype with a few counts. A read error may account for a junction end that differs from germline. The chain employs TRBV29-1 and TRBJ1-2; possibly TRBD1 for D (5 bases). This CDR3 is 11 amino acids long. Looked up from germline, CDR1 is SQVTM and CDR2 is ANQGSEA. The CDR3 here is CSVTDLQGYTF. The CDR3 DNA reads as TGCAGCGTTACAGACCTGCAGGGCTACACCTTT.

The chain employs TRBV6-1 and TRBJ1-6; no clear D. CDR3 length equals 16 residues. Trimming shortened V by 3 bases and J by 6 bases, and 15 bases separated the two germline ends. Germline CDR1 and CDR2: MNHNS and SASEGT. The CDR3, as DNA: TGTGCCAGCAGTGAGGACGGTCTAGTCCCTAATTCACCCCTCCACTTT. This codes for CASSEDGLVPNSPLHF.

The chain combines TRBV3-1 with TRBJ2-1, with D possibly TRBD1 on 5 matching bases. CDR1 and CDR2 from the germline V gene are LGHDT and YNNKEL (reference sequence). The CDR3 is made up of 13 amino acids. V was trimmed by 5 bases and J by 10 bases, leaving 15 bases between them. CDR3 coding DNA: TGTGCCAGCAGCGAACATAGGGGCGGCGAGCAGTTCTTC. As protein: CASSEHRGGEQFF.

This chain uses TRBV5-1 with TRBJ2-7; D is unresolved. Germline V gene data show CDR1 as SGHRS and CDR2 as YFSETQ. CDR3 length equals 13 residues. V was shortened by 0 bases and J by 2 bases, with 6 bases between the two germline ends. CDR3 amino acids: CASSLANPYEQYF. In DNA, the CDR3 is TGCGCCAGCAGCTTGGCCAACCCCTACGAGCAGTACTTC.

The V and J genes are TRBV10-3 and TRBJ2-1; D call uncertain. Germline V lookup: CDR1 ENHRY, CDR2 SYGVKD. Trimming removed 2 bases from V and 8 bases from J, with 10 bases in between. CDR3 size: 13 residues. The CDR3 loop reads CAISEIRMDEQFF. CDR3 sequence (DNA): TGTGCCATCAGTGAGATCAGGATGGATGAGCAGTTCTTC.

The chain joins TRBV18 to TRBJ1-6; TRBD1 agrees at 8 bases. The CDR3 is 18 amino acids. The V gene's germline CDR1 is KGHSH and CDR2 LQKENI. The ends lost 1 base at V and 6 bases at J; junction bases unmatched: 11. The CDR3 is CASSPRPPTGEINSPLHF. The CDR3 coding sequence is TGTGCCAGCTCACCACGACCACCGACAGGGGAGATTAATTCACCCCTCCACTTT.

This clonotype was counted a few times. The chain recombines TRBV5-1 with TRBJ1-2; 10 bases are shared with TRBD1. Germline V gene lookup returns CDR1 SGHRS and CDR2 YFSETQ. This CDR3 is built from 16 residues. With 1 base clipped from V and 7 bases from J, the junction kept 10 bases outside the gene matches. The CDR3 spells CASSLSGTGDDSGYTF. The CDR3, as DNA: TGCGCCAGCAGCTTGAGTGGGACAGGGGATGATTCTGGCTACACCTTC.

This clonotype occurred a few times. A junction end diverges from the germline sequence, so it may reflect a read error. CDR3: CASRTDGYEQYF. DNA of the CDR3: TGTGCCAGCAGGACGGATGGCTACGAGCAGTACTTC. The chain employs TRBV5-1 and TRBJ2-5; D call uncertain. The better agreement between TRBJ2-7 and the DNA end casts doubt on the J call. The CDR3 loop spans 12 amino acids. Germline loops: CDR1 SGHRS, CDR2 YFSETQ.

This clonotype turned up a few times. This sequence joins TRBV10-3 and TRBJ2-7; D remains unclear. Germline-derived CDR1 and CDR2 are ENHRY and SYGVKD. V was shortened by 6 bases and J by 5 bases, with 17 bases between the two germline ends. The CDR3 covers 14 residues. CDR3 protein: CAISRTVDGNEQYF. The CDR3 nucleotides are TGTGCCATCAGCCGGACGGTCGATGGAAACGAGCAGTACTTC.